This entry is about one TCR beta chain. Its antigen is unknown. One base away there is no much larger clone; base qualities are not given. The data belong to a study of T cells in localized non-small cell lung cancer (dated by TCRdb to 2019 to 2021). The study in broad terms: The study examined T cell repertoires in roughly 240 patients with early-stage NSCLC and compared tumors with uninvolved tumor-adjacent lungs. Of the NSCLC patients, 129 were male and 85 to 110 were female, and the mean age was roughly 61 years. The cohort was made up of a few hundred treatment-naive NSCLC patients whose localized lung tumors had been resected. The study at large found these results: Because the study design was exploratory, TCR variables were selected using unadjusted p-values without false-discovery rate correction. Longer overall survival was associated with higher blood T cell density, whereas shorter survival was associated with higher adjacent-lung clonality. Because multi-region tumor sequencing was not done, intratumor heterogeneity could not be ruled out. A median of around 50 of the top 100 tumor clones turned up in the paired uninvolved adjacent lung, and approximately 30 of those clones also ranked among the top 100 of that same adjacent lung. Uninvolved tumor-adjacent lung showed the highest T cell clonality, higher than tumor, which suggests more focused antigenic responses in the adjacent lung.

At diagnosis, peripheral blood, uninvolved tumor-adjacent lung and tumor were collected and were preserved as a mix of fresh-frozen and FFPE material. For TCR repertoire profiling, blood samples were analyzed as peripheral blood mononuclear cells. TCR beta CDR3 regions were sequenced from DNA using the immunoSEQ Assay. On the study's bioinformatics: T cell density was computed as TCR beta template counts normalized to usable DNA estimated by amplifying housekeeping genes. The preseqR package was used to estimate richness by extrapolating to 400,000 templates for PBMC samples and to 120,000 templates for tissue samples. Clonality was defined as one minus Pielou's evenness. Tissue-enriched TCRs were identified through differential abundance testing performed on productive amino-acid clonotypes, with a minimum total count of 5 and an alpha of 0.1. The Jaccard Index and the Morisita Overlap Index were used to quantify repertoire overlap between compartments. GLIPH grouped TCR beta CDR3s together with public tetramer-defined viral CDR3s, and a viral motif had to include at least three viral sequences and also show V-gene enrichment. TCRdb limited this immuneACCESS table to in-frame rearrangements with V and J called. A share of clones is missing; checked studies link under half to unresolved V genes, and the rest is unexplained. For V, J and clone size, that table is used; D and trimming come from the DNA. In this sample the table shows about 35,000 clones, about 90% of which occur a single time. Of the sample, about 2.2% falls within the top ten clones.

V is clipped by 3 bases and J by 0 bases, and the sequence between their germline boundaries is 10 bases long. According to the germline V gene, CDR1 reads SGHDT and CDR2 reads YYEEEE. Including cysteine and phenylalanine, the CDR3 has 14 amino acids. This entry keeps only the CDR3 DNA: 42 bases, framed from base 1. This TCR came from a female donor older than 55 with stage I lung adenocarcinoma. The chain is assembled from TRBV5-6 and TRBJ2-7; the best D guess is TRBD2, with 6 bases matching. The sequences come from peripheral blood, collected before any cancer treatment. For the CDR3, the sequence is CASSWRGNSYEQYF. Read as DNA, the sequence is TGTGCCAGCAGCTGGCGGGGAAACTCCTACGAGCAGTACTTC.